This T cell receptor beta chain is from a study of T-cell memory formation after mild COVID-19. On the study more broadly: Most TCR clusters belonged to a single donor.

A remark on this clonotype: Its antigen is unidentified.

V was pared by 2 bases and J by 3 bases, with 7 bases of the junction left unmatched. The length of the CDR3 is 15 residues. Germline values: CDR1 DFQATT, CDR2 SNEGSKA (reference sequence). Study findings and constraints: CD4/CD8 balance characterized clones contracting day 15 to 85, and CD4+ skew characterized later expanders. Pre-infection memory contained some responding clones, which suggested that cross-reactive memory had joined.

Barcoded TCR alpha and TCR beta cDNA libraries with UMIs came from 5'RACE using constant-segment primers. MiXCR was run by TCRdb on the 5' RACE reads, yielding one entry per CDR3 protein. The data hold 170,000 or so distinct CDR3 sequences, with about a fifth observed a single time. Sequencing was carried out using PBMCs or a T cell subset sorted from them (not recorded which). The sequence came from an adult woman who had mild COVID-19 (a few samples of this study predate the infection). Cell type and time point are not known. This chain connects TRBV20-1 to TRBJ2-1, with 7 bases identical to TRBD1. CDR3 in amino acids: CSARLQPGGYNEQFF. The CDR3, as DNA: TGCAGTGCTAGACTGCAACCAGGGGGCTACAATGAGCAGTTCTTC.